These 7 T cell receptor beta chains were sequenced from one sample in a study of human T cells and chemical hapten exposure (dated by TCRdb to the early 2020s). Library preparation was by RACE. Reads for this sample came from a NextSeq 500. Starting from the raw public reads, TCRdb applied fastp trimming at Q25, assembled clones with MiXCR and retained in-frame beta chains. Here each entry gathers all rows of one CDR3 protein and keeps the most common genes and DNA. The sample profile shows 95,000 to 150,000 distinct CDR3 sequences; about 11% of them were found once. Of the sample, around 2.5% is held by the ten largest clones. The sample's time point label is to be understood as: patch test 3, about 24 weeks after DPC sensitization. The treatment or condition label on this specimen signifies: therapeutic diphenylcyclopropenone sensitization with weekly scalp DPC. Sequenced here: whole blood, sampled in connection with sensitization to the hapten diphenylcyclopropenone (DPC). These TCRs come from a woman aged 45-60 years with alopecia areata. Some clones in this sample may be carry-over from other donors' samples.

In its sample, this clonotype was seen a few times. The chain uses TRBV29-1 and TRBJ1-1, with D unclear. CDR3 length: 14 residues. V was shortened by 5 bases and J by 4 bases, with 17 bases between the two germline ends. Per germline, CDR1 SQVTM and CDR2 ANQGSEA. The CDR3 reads CSVRTPRMGTEAFF. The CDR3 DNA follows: TGCAGCGTTCGGACTCCGAGGATGGGCACTGAAGCTTTCTTT.

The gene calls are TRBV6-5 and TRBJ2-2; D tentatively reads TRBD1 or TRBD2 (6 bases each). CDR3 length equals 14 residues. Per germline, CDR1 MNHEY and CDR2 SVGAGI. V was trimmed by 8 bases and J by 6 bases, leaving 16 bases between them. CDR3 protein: CASRGPGTPGELFF. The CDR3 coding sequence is TGTGCCAGCCGGGGGCCCGGGACCCCCGGGGAGCTGTTTTTT.

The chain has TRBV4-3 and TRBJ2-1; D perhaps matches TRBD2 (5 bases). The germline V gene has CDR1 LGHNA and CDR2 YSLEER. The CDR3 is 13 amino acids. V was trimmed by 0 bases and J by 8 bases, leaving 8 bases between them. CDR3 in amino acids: CASSQDRGDEQFF. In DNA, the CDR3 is TGCGCCAGCAGCCAAGATCGGGGTGATGAGCAGTTCTTC.

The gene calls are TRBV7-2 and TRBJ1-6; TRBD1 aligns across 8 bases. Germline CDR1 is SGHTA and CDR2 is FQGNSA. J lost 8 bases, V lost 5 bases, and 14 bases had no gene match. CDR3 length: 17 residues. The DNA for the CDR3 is TGTGCCAGCAGCCCCGGAGGATCAGGGGGCGCATATTCACCCCTCCACTTT. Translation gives CASSPGGSGGAYSPLHF.

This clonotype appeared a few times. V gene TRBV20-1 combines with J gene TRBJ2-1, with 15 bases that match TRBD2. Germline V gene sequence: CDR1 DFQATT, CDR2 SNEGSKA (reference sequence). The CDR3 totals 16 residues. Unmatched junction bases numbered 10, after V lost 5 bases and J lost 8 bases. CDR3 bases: TGCAGTGCTTCGGGACTAGCGGGGGGCGCGGGGGATGAGCAGTTCTTC. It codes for CSASGLAGGAGDEQFF.

The CDR3 loop reads CASSLGLQETQYF. The CDR3 region has the DNA TGTGCCAGCAGCTTGGGACTACAAGAGACCCAGTACTTC. The chain has TRBV12-3 or TRBV12-4 and TRBJ2-5; TRBD2 aligns across 7 bases. The length of the CDR3 is 13 residues. J lost 2 bases, V lost 6 bases, and 3 bases had no gene match.

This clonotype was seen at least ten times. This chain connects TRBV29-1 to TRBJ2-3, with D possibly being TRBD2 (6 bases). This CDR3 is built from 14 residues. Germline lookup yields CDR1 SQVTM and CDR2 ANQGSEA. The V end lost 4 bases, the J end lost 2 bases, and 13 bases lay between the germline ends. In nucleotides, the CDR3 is TGCAGCGTTGGAGGGGCACTAGCCACAGATACGCAGTATTTT. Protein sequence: CSVGGALATDTQYF.